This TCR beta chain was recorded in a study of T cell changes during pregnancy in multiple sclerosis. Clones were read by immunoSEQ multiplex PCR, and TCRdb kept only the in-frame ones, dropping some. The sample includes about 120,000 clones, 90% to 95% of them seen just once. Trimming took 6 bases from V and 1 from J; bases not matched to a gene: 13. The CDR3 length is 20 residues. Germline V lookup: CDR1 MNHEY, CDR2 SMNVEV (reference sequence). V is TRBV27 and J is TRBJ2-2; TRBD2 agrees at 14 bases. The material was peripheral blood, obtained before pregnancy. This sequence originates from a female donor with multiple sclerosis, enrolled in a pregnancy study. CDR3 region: CASRLELTGTSGRNTGELFF. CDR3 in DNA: TGTGCCAGCAGATTAGAACTCACCGGGACTAGCGGGAGGAACACCGGGGAGCTGTTTTTT.